This is a list of T cell receptor beta chains from one sample in a study of T cells in Graves' hyperthyroidism and ophthalmopathy. A single record per CDR3 protein comes from TCRdb applying MiXCR to the multiplex PCR reads. The sample includes some 400,000 distinct CDR3 sequences, roughly 14% of them seen just once. The sequencing sample was made of blood. The receptors derive from a woman in her fifties or sixties with Graves' hyperthyroidism. Each CDR3 is given with its conserved first and last residue. D genes are given only for firm matches. The size of a clone is reported for some rows only, either as once, few or many, or as a class for expanded clones.

V gene,D gene,clone size,J gene,CDR3 protein,CDR3 DNA
TRBV19,-,few,TRBJ2-6,CASSIPGANVLTF,TGTGCCAGTAGTATCCCTGGGGCCAACGTCCTGACTTTC
TRBV5-6,-,-,TRBJ2-1,CASSFDYYNEQFF,TGTGCCAGCAGCTTTGATTACTACAATGAGCAGTTCTTC
TRBV5-1,-,many,TRBJ2-1,CASSLDGGYNEQFF,TGCGCCAGCAGCTTGGACGGGGGATACAATGAGCAGTTCTTC
TRBV12-3/TRBV12-4,-,many,TRBJ1-5,CASSLAGAEHYSNQPQHF,TGTGCCAGCAGTTTGGCCGGGGCGGAACATTATAGCAATCAGCCCCAGCATTTT
TRBV7-2,-,-,TRBJ2-1,CASSFYICSADTGTSGYNEQFF,-
TRBV29-1,-,-,TRBJ2-1,CSVERGEAYNEQFF,TGCAGCGTTGAAAGGGGGGAAGCCTACAATGAGCAGTTCTTC
TRBV6-1,-,many,TRBJ1-2,CASSRDGRGNYGYTF,TGTGCCAGCAGTCGGGACGGCAGGGGAAACTATGGCTACACCTTC
TRBV29-1,-,few,TRBJ2-4,CSVVEEGWAKNIQYF,TGCAGCGTTGTTGAGGAGGGCTGGGCCAAAAACATTCAGTACTTC
TRBV12-3/TRBV12-4,-,many,TRBJ2-5,CASSLNYQETQYF,TGTGCCAGCAGTTTAAACTACCAAGAGACCCAGTACTTC
TRBV5-1,-,many,TRBJ2-2,CASSLQVPGTAGELFF,TGCGCCAGCAGCTTGCAGGTGCCAGGGACCGCCGGGGAGCTGTTTTTT
TRBV6-1,-,many,TRBJ2-3,CASSRGRGGTDTQYF,TGTGCCAGCAGCCGCGGGCGTGGGGGTACAGATACGCAGTATTTT
TRBV5-1,-,-,TRBJ2-1,CASSSQSTSSYNEQFF,TGCGCCAGCAGCTCCCAATCGACTAGCTCCTACAATGAGCAGTTCTTC
TRBV7-9,TRBD2,many,TRBJ2-7,CASSPKLAGGYEQYF,TGTGCCAGCAGCCCAAAACTAGCGGGAGGGTACGAGCAGTACTTC
TRBV24-1,-,few,TRBJ2-2,CATSDTSGSNTGELFF,TGTGCCACCAGTGACACCTCGGGATCCAACACCGGGGAGCTGTTTTTT
TRBV2,TRBD2,many,TRBJ2-3,CASRSREGLTDTQYF,TGTGCCAGCCGGTCGCGGGAGGGCCTCACAGATACGCAGTATTTT
TRBV2,TRBD2,many,TRBJ2-1,CASARSPLAGGNEQFF,TGTGCCAGCGCCCGAAGCCCACTAGCGGGTGGTAATGAGCAGTTCTTC
TRBV29-1,TRBD1,once,TRBJ2-7,CSVGTGDNYEQYF,TGCAGCGTTGGGACAGGGGACAACTACGAGCAGTACTTC
TRBV12-3/TRBV12-4,-,-,TRBJ1-1,CVSSLGQGAFF,TGTGTCAGCAGTTTAGGCCAGGGAGCTTTCTTT
TRBV27,-,few,TRBJ2-1,CASRGLWGPNNEQFF,TGTGCCAGCAGGGGACTGTGGGGTCCCAACAATGAGCAGTTCTTC